This T cell receptor (beta chain) was recovered during a study of control samples from healthy donors and cancer patients. The CDR3 is 16 residues long. The V end lost 4 bases, the J end lost 4 bases, and 20 bases lay between the germline ends. Germline lookup yields CDR1 SGHRS and CDR2 YFSETQ. Libraries were prepared by immunoSEQ multiplex PCR; TCRdb keeps only in-frame clonotypes and omits some of them. Of 170,000 or so clones listed, 80% to 95% are singletons. The chain links TRBV5-1 to TRBJ1-2, with a weak D call TRBD1 (5 bases). This TCR was recovered from a woman aged 40 to 50 in good health. Sample: blood. CDR3 coding DNA: TGCGCCAGCAGCCATGAGAATATACAGGTGCCCTATGGCTACACCTTC. Protein sequence: CASSHENIQVPYGYTF.